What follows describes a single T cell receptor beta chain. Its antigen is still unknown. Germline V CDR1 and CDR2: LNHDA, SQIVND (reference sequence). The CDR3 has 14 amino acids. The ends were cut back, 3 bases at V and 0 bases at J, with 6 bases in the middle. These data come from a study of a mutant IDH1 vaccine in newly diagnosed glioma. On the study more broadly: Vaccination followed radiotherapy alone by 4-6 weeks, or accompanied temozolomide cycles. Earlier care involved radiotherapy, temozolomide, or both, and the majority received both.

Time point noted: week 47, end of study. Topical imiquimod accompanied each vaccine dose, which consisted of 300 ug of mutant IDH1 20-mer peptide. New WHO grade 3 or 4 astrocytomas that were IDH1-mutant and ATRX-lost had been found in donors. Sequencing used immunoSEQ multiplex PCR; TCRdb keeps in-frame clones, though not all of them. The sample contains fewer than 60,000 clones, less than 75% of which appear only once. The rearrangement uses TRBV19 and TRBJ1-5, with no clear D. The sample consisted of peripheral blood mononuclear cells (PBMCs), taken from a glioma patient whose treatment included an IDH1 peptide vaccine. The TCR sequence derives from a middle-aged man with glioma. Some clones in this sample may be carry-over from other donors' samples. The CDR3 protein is CASSIGYSNQPQHF. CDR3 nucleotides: TGTGCCAGTAGTATTGGGTATAGCAATCAGCCCCAGCATTTT.